These T cell receptor beta chains were read from a single sample in a study of blood T cell repertoires in COVID-19. The method was immunoSEQ multiplex PCR; TCRdb's version includes in-frame clones alone and lacks a portion of them. The repertoire holds some 120,000 clones, 84% seen once, with around 12% in the top ten. The sequenced material came from peripheral blood. The receptors were sampled from a woman aged 25 to 45 who had recovered from COVID-19. The CDR3 runs from the conserved cysteine through the conserved F or W. The D gene is left open where the match is weak. Some rows mark clone size as missing; the rest say once, few, many or name a class of expanded clone.

clone_size: once; j_call: TRBJ2-1; v_call: TRBV6-6; d_call: .; cdr3_aa: CASSYGGVYNEQFF; cdr3_nt: TGTGCCAGCAGTTATGGAGGTGTCTACAATGAGCAGTTCTTC
clone_size: .; j_call: TRBJ1-1; v_call: TRBV27; d_call: TRBD1; cdr3_aa: CASRGTGGGTEAFF; cdr3_nt: TGTGCCAGCAGAGGGACAGGGGGGGGCACTGAAGCTTTCTTT
clone_size: .; j_call: TRBJ1-5; v_call: TRBV12-3/TRBV12-4; d_call: .; cdr3_aa: CASTGHNQPQHF; cdr3_nt: TGTGCCAGCACAGGCCACAATCAGCCCCAGCATTTT
clone_size: .; j_call: TRBJ2-5; v_call: TRBV7-9; d_call: .; cdr3_aa: CASSFQGLETQYF; cdr3_nt: TGTGCCAGCAGCTTCCAGGGATTGGAGACCCAGTACTTC
clone_size: few; j_call: TRBJ1-5; v_call: TRBV3-1/TRBV3-2; d_call: .; cdr3_aa: CASSQGQGGQPQHF; cdr3_nt: TGTGCCAGCAGCCAAGGGCAGGGCGGACAGCCCCAGCATTTT
clone_size: .; j_call: TRBJ2-3; v_call: TRBV10-1; d_call: .; cdr3_aa: CASSPGQGSTDTQYF; cdr3_nt: TGCGCCAGCAGTCCGGGGCAGGGGAGCACAGATACGCAGTATTTT
clone_size: .; j_call: TRBJ1-3; v_call: TRBV30; d_call: .; cdr3_aa: CAWISRNTIYF; cdr3_nt: TGTGCCTGGATTTCAAGAAACACCATATATTTT
clone_size: .; j_call: TRBJ1-4; v_call: TRBV9; d_call: .; cdr3_aa: CASSVRGATNEKLFF; cdr3_nt: TGTGCCAGCAGCGTTAGGGGTGCAACTAATGAAAAACTGTTTTTT
clone_size: .; j_call: TRBJ1-2; v_call: TRBV5-5; d_call: TRBD1; cdr3_aa: CASSLDRGIGGYTF; cdr3_nt: TGTGCCAGCAGCTTGGACAGGGGAATAGGTGGCTACACCTTC
clone_size: .; j_call: TRBJ1-1; v_call: TRBV7-9; d_call: .; cdr3_aa: CASSLRGGTEAFF; cdr3_nt: TGTGCCAGCAGCTTACGGGGGGGCACTGAAGCTTTCTTT
clone_size: .; j_call: TRBJ2-7; v_call: TRBV12-3/TRBV12-4; d_call: .; cdr3_aa: CASSSTGRNEQYF; cdr3_nt: TGTGCCAGCAGTTCTACAGGGAGAAACGAGCAGTACTTC
clone_size: .; j_call: TRBJ2-7; v_call: TRBV20-1; d_call: .; cdr3_aa: CSARGPLEQYF; cdr3_nt: TGCAGTGCTAGAGGGCCCCTCGAGCAGTACTTC
clone_size: .; j_call: TRBJ1-6; v_call: TRBV6-1; d_call: .; cdr3_aa: CASSEEGGNNSPLHF; cdr3_nt: TGTGCCAGCAGTGAAGAGGGGGGGAATAATTCACCCCTCCACTTT
clone_size: few; j_call: TRBJ1-2; v_call: TRBV5-4; d_call: .; cdr3_aa: CASSQGTGQFYGYTF; cdr3_nt: TGTGCCAGCAGCCAGGGGACCGGGCAGTTCTATGGCTACACCTTC
clone_size: .; j_call: TRBJ1-6; v_call: TRBV18; d_call: TRBD1; cdr3_aa: CASSQGQGNSPLHF; cdr3_nt: TGTGCCAGCTCACAGGGACAGGGGAATTCACCCCTCCACTTT
clone_size: .; j_call: TRBJ1-1; v_call: TRBV19; d_call: .; cdr3_aa: CASSSTTRRGVREAFF; cdr3_nt: TGTGCCAGTAGTTCCACGACGCGAAGAGGCGTTCGTGAAGCTTTCTTT
clone_size: .; j_call: TRBJ2-7; v_call: TRBV5-1; d_call: TRBD1; cdr3_aa: CASSPGQGAYEQYF; cdr3_nt: TGCGCCAGCAGCCCGGGACAGGGGGCCTACGAGCAGTACTTC
clone_size: once; j_call: TRBJ2-3; v_call: TRBV27; d_call: .; cdr3_aa: CASSSFISLDTQYF; cdr3_nt: TGTGCCAGCAGTTCATTCATCAGTTTGGATACGCAGTATTTT
clone_size: .; j_call: TRBJ1-4; v_call: TRBV24-1; d_call: .; cdr3_aa: CATSDVGLGGSTNEKLFF; cdr3_nt: TGTGCCACCAGTGACGTAGGCCTGGGGGGGTCAACTAATGAAAAACTGTTTTTT
clone_size: .; j_call: TRBJ1-1; v_call: TRBV5-1; d_call: .; cdr3_aa: CASSLGTQYTEAFF; cdr3_nt: TGCGCCAGCAGCTTGGGGACACAATACACTGAAGCTTTCTTT
clone_size: .; j_call: TRBJ2-5; v_call: TRBV5-5; d_call: .; cdr3_aa: CASSWTEETQYF; cdr3_nt: TGTGCCAGCAGCTGGACAGAAGAGACCCAGTACTTC
clone_size: .; j_call: TRBJ2-7; v_call: TRBV6-5; d_call: TRBD1; cdr3_aa: CASSYSSQGDTYEQYF; cdr3_nt: TGTGCCAGCAGTTACTCTTCCCAGGGGGATACCTACGAGCAGTACTTC
clone_size: .; j_call: TRBJ2-5; v_call: TRBV11-1; d_call: .; cdr3_aa: CASKTLDSQETQYF; cdr3_nt: TGTGCCAGCAAAACCCTCGACAGCCAAGAGACCCAGTACTTC
clone_size: .; j_call: TRBJ2-5; v_call: TRBV9; d_call: TRBD1; cdr3_aa: CASSYRTGEGETQYF; cdr3_nt: TGTGCCAGCAGCTACCGGACAGGGGAGGGAGAGACCCAGTACTTC
clone_size: .; j_call: TRBJ2-3; v_call: TRBV10-3; d_call: .; cdr3_aa: CAIKERDTDTQYF; cdr3_nt: TGTGCCATCAAGGAGAGGGACACAGATACGCAGTATTTT
clone_size: .; j_call: TRBJ1-1; v_call: TRBV6-2/TRBV6-3; d_call: TRBD1; cdr3_aa: CASSLGQVDWDTEAFF; cdr3_nt: TGTGCCAGCAGCCTCGGACAGGTCGACTGGGACACTGAAGCTTTCTTT
clone_size: .; j_call: TRBJ2-7; v_call: TRBV5-1; d_call: TRBD1; cdr3_aa: CASSSRNSGTGAPYEQYF; cdr3_nt: TGCGCCAGCAGCTCTAGAAACTCCGGGACAGGGGCTCCCTACGAGCAGTACTTC
clone_size: .; j_call: TRBJ2-1; v_call: TRBV4-1; d_call: TRBD2; cdr3_aa: CASSQDRWTSGNNEQFF; cdr3_nt: TGCGCCAGCAGCCAAGACCGTTGGACTAGCGGGAACAATGAGCAGTTCTTC
clone_size: .; j_call: TRBJ2-7; v_call: TRBV5-1; d_call: .; cdr3_aa: CASSPPGVYEQYF; cdr3_nt: TGCGCCAGCAGCCCCCCGGGAGTCTACGAGCAGTACTTC
clone_size: .; j_call: TRBJ2-4; v_call: TRBV5-4; d_call: TRBD2; cdr3_aa: CASSSSGSYIQYF; cdr3_nt: TGTGCCAGCAGCTCGAGCGGGAGCTACATTCAGTACTTC
clone_size: .; j_call: TRBJ2-7; v_call: TRBV27; d_call: TRBD2; cdr3_aa: CASSLSGTSGSTYEQYF; cdr3_nt: TGTGCCAGCAGTTTATCCGGGACTAGCGGGAGTACCTACGAGCAGTACTTC
clone_size: .; j_call: TRBJ1-6; v_call: TRBV9; d_call: TRBD1; cdr3_aa: CASRGQANNSPLHF; cdr3_nt: TGTGCCAGCAGGGGACAGGCGAATAATTCACCCCTCCACTTT
clone_size: few; j_call: TRBJ1-3; v_call: TRBV18; d_call: TRBD1; cdr3_aa: CASSPNTGGSGNTIYF; cdr3_nt: TGTGCCAGCTCACCAAACACAGGGGGCTCTGGAAACACCATATATTTT
clone_size: .; j_call: TRBJ1-1; v_call: TRBV5-1; d_call: .; cdr3_aa: CASRLLAVGNTEAFF; cdr3_nt: TGCGCCAGCAGACTCCTAGCAGTGGGGAACACTGAAGCTTTCTTT
clone_size: .; j_call: TRBJ1-4; v_call: TRBV2; d_call: .; cdr3_aa: CASSEEGANEKLFF; cdr3_nt: TGTGCCAGCAGTGAAGAAGGGGCTAATGAAAAACTGTTTTTT
clone_size: .; j_call: TRBJ1-1; v_call: TRBV19; d_call: .; cdr3_aa: CASGPNTGAEAFF; cdr3_nt: TGTGCCAGTGGTCCCAACACCGGGGCTGAAGCTTTCTTT
clone_size: .; j_call: TRBJ2-3; v_call: TRBV11-2; d_call: .; cdr3_aa: CASSLGGGAYGDTQYF; cdr3_nt: TGTGCCAGCAGCTTAGGAGGGGGGGCCTATGGAGATACGCAGTATTTT
clone_size: .; j_call: TRBJ2-3; v_call: TRBV24-1; d_call: .; cdr3_aa: CATSVPGLHGTDTQYF; cdr3_nt: TGTGCCACCAGTGTCCCCGGACTGCACGGCACAGATACGCAGTATTTT
clone_size: .; j_call: TRBJ2-7; v_call: TRBV3-1/TRBV3-2; d_call: .; cdr3_aa: CASSQGGGGLYF; cdr3_nt: TGTGCCAGCAGCCAAGGAGGAGGAGGTCTGTACTTC
clone_size: .; j_call: TRBJ2-2; v_call: TRBV5-8; d_call: .; cdr3_aa: CASSIRTVNTGELFF; cdr3_nt: TGTGCCAGCAGCATCCGGACAGTGAACACCGGGGAGCTGTTTTTT
clone_size: .; j_call: TRBJ1-5; v_call: TRBV6-1; d_call: TRBD1; cdr3_aa: CASSDDRQGTIRPQHF; cdr3_nt: TGTGCCAGCAGTGACGATCGACAGGGTACAATACGGCCCCAGCATTTT
clone_size: .; j_call: TRBJ1-6; v_call: TRBV13; d_call: .; cdr3_aa: CASSLGGREVSPLHF; cdr3_nt: TGTGCCAGCAGCTTAGGGGGCAGGGAAGTGTCACCCCTCCACTTT
clone_size: once; j_call: TRBJ1-2; v_call: TRBV29-1; d_call: .; cdr3_aa: CSVEREDYGYTF; cdr3_nt: TGCAGCGTTGAGCGGGAAGACTATGGCTACACCTTC
clone_size: .; j_call: TRBJ2-5; v_call: TRBV12-3/TRBV12-4; d_call: .; cdr3_aa: CASSLRLVETQYF; cdr3_nt: TGTGCCAGCAGTTTACGGCTAGTAGAGACCCAGTACTTC
clone_size: once; j_call: TRBJ1-1; v_call: TRBV7-2; d_call: TRBD1; cdr3_aa: CASSPVGTQGKAFF; cdr3_nt: TGTGCCAGCAGCCCCGTGGGGACACAGGGGAAAGCTTTCTTT
clone_size: .; j_call: TRBJ2-1; v_call: TRBV5-1; d_call: TRBD1; cdr3_aa: CASSLVQGANEQFF; cdr3_nt: TGCGCCAGCAGCTTGGTTCAGGGGGCTAATGAGCAGTTCTTC
clone_size: once; j_call: TRBJ1-1; v_call: TRBV6-5; d_call: .; cdr3_aa: CASSRGNTEAFF; cdr3_nt: TGTGCCAGCAGTCGGGGGAACACTGAAGCTTTCTTT
clone_size: once; j_call: TRBJ1-1; v_call: TRBV27; d_call: TRBD1; cdr3_aa: CASSSQRGQAFF; cdr3_nt: TGTGCCAGCAGTTCTCAGAGGGGGCAAGCTTTCTTT
clone_size: .; j_call: TRBJ2-3; v_call: TRBV7-9; d_call: TRBD2; cdr3_aa: CASSGMRGAGDTQYF; cdr3_nt: TGTGCCAGCAGCGGGATGCGGGGGGCAGGGGATACGCAGTATTTT
clone_size: .; j_call: TRBJ2-1; v_call: TRBV3-1/TRBV3-2; d_call: TRBD2; cdr3_aa: CASSPGLAEQPGFF; cdr3_nt: TGTGCCAGCAGCCCGGGACTAGCGGAACAACCCGGGTTCTTC
clone_size: .; j_call: TRBJ1-5; v_call: TRBV6-1; d_call: TRBD1; cdr3_aa: CASSDLTFRGHQPQHF; cdr3_nt: TGTGCCAGCAGTGACCTGACATTCAGGGGGCATCAGCCCCAGCATTTT
clone_size: .; j_call: TRBJ2-1; v_call: TRBV9; d_call: TRBD2; cdr3_aa: CASSVGASGGATYNEQFF; cdr3_nt: TGTGCCAGCAGCGTAGGGGCTAGCGGGGGGGCCACCTACAATGAGCAGTTCTTC
clone_size: .; j_call: TRBJ2-5; v_call: TRBV7-2; d_call: .; cdr3_aa: CASSTGSFRETQYF; cdr3_nt: TGTGCCAGCAGCACAGGTTCCTTCCGGGAGACCCAGTACTTC
clone_size: .; j_call: TRBJ1-1; v_call: TRBV5-1; d_call: .; cdr3_aa: CASSLVVSGTEAFF; cdr3_nt: TGCGCCAGCAGCTTGGTGGTATCGGGGACTGAAGCTTTCTTT
clone_size: .; j_call: TRBJ1-6; v_call: TRBV27; d_call: TRBD1; cdr3_aa: CASSLSAGTVLLPLHF; cdr3_nt: TGTGCCAGCAGTTTATCGGCCGGGACAGTCTTGCTACCCCTCCACTTT